This TCR beta chain was captured by sequencing in a study of control samples from healthy donors and cancer patients. Repertoires were generated with immunoSEQ multiplex PCR, while TCRdb's copy carries only in-frame clones and drops some. There are about 140,000 clones in the sample; roughly 92% occur only once, and roughly 12% lies in the top ten. CDR1 is MNHEY, CDR2 SVGAGI, per germline. V lost 4 bases, J lost 6 bases, and 8 bases stayed unmatched. The CDR3 runs to 14 residues. The sequence was obtained from a young man in good health. What was sequenced was blood. This chain connects TRBV6-5 to TRBJ1-1, with 7 bases lining up with TRBD1. As DNA, the CDR3 is TGTGCCAGCAGTTGGACAGGCCGAGGCCCTGAAGCTTTCTTT. It codes for CASSWTGRGPEAFF.